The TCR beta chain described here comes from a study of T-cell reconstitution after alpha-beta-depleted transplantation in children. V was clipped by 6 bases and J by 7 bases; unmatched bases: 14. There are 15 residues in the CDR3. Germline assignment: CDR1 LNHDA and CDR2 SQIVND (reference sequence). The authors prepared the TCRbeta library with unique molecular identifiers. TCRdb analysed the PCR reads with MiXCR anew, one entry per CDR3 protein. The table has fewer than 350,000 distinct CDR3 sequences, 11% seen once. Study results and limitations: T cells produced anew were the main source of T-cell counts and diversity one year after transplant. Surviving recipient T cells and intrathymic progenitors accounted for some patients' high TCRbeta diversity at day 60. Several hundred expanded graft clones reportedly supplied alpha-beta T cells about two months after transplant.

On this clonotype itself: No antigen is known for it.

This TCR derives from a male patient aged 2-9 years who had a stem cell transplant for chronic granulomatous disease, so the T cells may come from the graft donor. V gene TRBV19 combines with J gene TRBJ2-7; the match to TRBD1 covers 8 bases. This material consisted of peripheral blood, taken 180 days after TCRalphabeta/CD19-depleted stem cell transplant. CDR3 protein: CASRPTGGVQSEQYF. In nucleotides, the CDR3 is TGTGCCAGTAGGCCAACAGGGGGTGTACAGTCGGAGCAGTACTTC. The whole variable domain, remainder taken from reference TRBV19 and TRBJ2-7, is DGGITQSPKYLFRKEGQNVTLSCEQNLNHDAMYWYRQDPGQGLRLIYYSQIVNDFQKGDIAEGYSVSREKKESFPLTVTSAQKNPTAFYLCASRPTGGVQSEQYFGPGTRLTVT.